Sequencing of this T cell receptor beta chain was carried out in a study of cytomegalovirus exposure and HLA in healthy donors. Trimming cost V 4 bases and J 3 bases, with 5 bases left between them. This CDR3 has 12 amino acids. Germline CDR1 and CDR2: SNHLY and FYNNEI. The data were produced by immunoSEQ multiplex PCR, yet TCRdb's version contains in-frame clones alone and is incomplete. Among some 68,000 clones, more than 95% were seen once, and the ten largest hold over 2%. As regards this clone: The same CDR3 arises from other DNA sequences in this sample as well.

The receptor was isolated from a man between 18 and 35 years old in good health and CMV-seronegative. The chain joins TRBV2 to TRBJ2-3; D remains ambiguous. Specimen: PBMCs. The CDR3, as DNA: TGTGCCAGCAGTGTGAGGACAGATACGCAGTATTTT. Encoded protein: CASSVRTDTQYF.